The 26 T cell receptor beta chains reported below all come from one sample, sequenced in a study of blood T cells in healthy people across ages. Then a second PCR, running about 7 to 11 cycles, was carried out with a sample-barcoded 5' primer and a J-beta primer mix. Each CDR3 protein gets one entry after TCRdb re-called the 5' RACE reads with MiXCR. The profile shows around 1,700,000 distinct CDR3 sequences, 25% to 30% of them singletons. The sequencing input was blood. The source of these receptors is a woman aged 25 to 39 in good health.

As concerns this clonotype: With a much larger clone just one base away, this may be a read error. The chain couples TRBV20-1 to TRBJ2-5; 8 bases match TRBD1. This CDR3 region has 16 residues. CDR1 is DFQATT and CDR2 is SNEGSKA in the germline V gene (reference sequence). The CDR3 bases are TGCAGTGGTAGACAGGAGAGACAGGGGCGCTGGGAGACCCAGTACTTC. Encoded protein: CSGRQERQGRWETQYF.

The sample holds many counts of this clonotype. The chain uses TRBV7-2 and TRBJ1-5; the D is unclear. Germline V gene lookup returns CDR1 SGHTA and CDR2 FQGNSA. V was shortened by 2 bases and J by 4 bases, with 6 bases between the two germline ends. CDR3 length: 13 amino acids. The CDR3 DNA reads as TGTGCCAGCAGCTTAAGCAGGAATCAGCCCCAGCATTTT. Protein: CASSLSRNQPQHF.

On this clonotype itself: A junction boundary mismatches the germline segment, possibly from a read error. The genes are TRBV5-5 and TRBJ2-7; a weak D match, TRBD2 (8 bases). Germline CDR1 reads SGHKS; CDR2 reads YYEKEE (reference sequence). CDR3 length: 14 residues. The CDR3 coding sequence is TGTGCCAGCGGCTTAGCGGGACAGAGCTACGAGCAGTACTTC. As protein: CASGLAGQSYEQYF.

For the CDR3, the DNA is TGTGCCAGCAGCCAAGATTCCTCTCGGGGGGAAGCTTTCTTT. Translating gives CASSQDSSRGEAFF. The chain recombines TRBV3-1 with TRBJ1-1; perhaps TRBD1 as D (5 bases). CDR1 and CDR2 (germline): LGHDT, YNNKEL (reference sequence). CDR3 size: 14 residues. Trimming left V 0 bases short and J 8 bases short, with 13 bases between.

The V and J genes are TRBV5-1 and TRBJ2-1; D remains ambiguous. Trimming cost V 2 bases and J 9 bases, with 12 bases left between them. Germline CDR1 reads SGHRS; CDR2 reads YFSETQ. The CDR3 runs 13 residues. The CDR3 DNA is TGCGCCAGCAGCTTCTCCCAGCCCACTGAGCAGTTCTTC. Encoded protein: CASSFSQPTEQFF.

This clonotype appeared a few times. The chain recombines TRBV25-1 with TRBJ2-5; 8 bases are shared with TRBD2. Germline V gene lookup returns CDR1 MGHDK and CDR2 SYGVNS. The V segment lost 4 bases and the J segment 5 bases; nucleotides outside the gene matches: 9. The CDR3 loop spans 15 amino acids. The CDR3 here is CASSAPGGRSETQYF. The CDR3 DNA is TGTGCCAGCAGTGCGCCTGGCGGGAGGTCCGAGACCCAGTACTTC. Based on the CDR3 plus reference TRBV25-1 and TRBJ2-5, the full variable domain is EADIYQTPRYLVIGTGKKITLECSQTMGHDKMYWYQQDPGMELHLIHYSYGVNSTEKGDLSSESTVSRIRTEHFPLTLESARPSHTSQYLCASSAPGGRSETQYFGPGTRLLVL.

With respect to this clonotype: One end of the junction fails to match germline, which may point to a read error. The rearrangement uses TRBV10-3 and TRBJ2-1, with TRBD2 matching 10 bases. The CDR3 runs 16 residues. Germline values: CDR1 ENHRY, CDR2 SYGVKD. The CDR3 DNA reads as TGTACCATCAGTTCCTCTAGCGGGAGCTCCTACAATGAGCAGTTCTTC. Protein sequence: CTISSSSGSSYNEQFF.

This chain joins TRBV23-1 and TRBJ2-7, with a possible D match to TRBD2 (6 bases). TRBV23-1 is noted as an ORF with a role that remains uncertain. Trimming removed 4 bases at V and 0 bases at J, with 31 bases between. The CDR3 has 21 residues. The chain's CDR3 is CASSRKWEEGDDSCSSYEQYF. Written as DNA, the CDR3 is TGCGCCAGCAGTCGCAAGTGGGAGGAGGGAGACGATTCCTGTAGCTCCTACGAGCAGTACTTC.

V and J are TRBV20-1 and TRBJ2-1; tentatively, D is TRBD1 (5 bases). Germline V gene data show CDR1 as DFQATT and CDR2 as SNEGSKA (reference sequence). V was trimmed by 6 bases and J by 7 bases, leaving 16 bases between them. The CDR3 length is 13 residues. This chain's CDR3 is CSARVLGSNEQFF. CDR3 nucleotides: TGCAGTGCCAGGGTTTTGGGGTCGAATGAGCAGTTCTTC.

This clonotype appeared a few times. V and J are TRBV28 and TRBJ2-7; D possibly corresponds to TRBD1 (5 bases). The germline V and J ends were trimmed by 6 bases and 6 bases, with 15 bases remaining between them. Germline CDR1 and CDR2: MDHEN and SYDVKM. This CDR3 comprises 13 residues. The CDR3 protein is CASSDSGTGEQYF. The DNA of the CDR3 is TGTGCCAGCAGCGACTCAGGTACAGGCGAGCAGTACTTC.

Only one count was recorded for this clonotype. A much larger clone lies a single base off, so this may be a read error. The chain has TRBV7-2 and TRBJ2-1, with D perhaps TRBD1 (8 bases). Germline V gene data show CDR1 as SGHTA and CDR2 as FQGNSA. The CDR3 consists of 12 residues. With 1 base removed from V and 14 bases from J, the gap between germline ends came to 12 bases. DNA for the CDR3: TGTGCCAGCAGCTTAGACAGGGGGGGAAAGTTCTTC. It encodes CASSLDRGGKFF. Full variable domain (missing parts from reference TRBV7-2 and TRBJ2-1): GAGVSQSPSNKVTEKGKDVELRCDPISGHTALYWYRQSLGQGLEFLIYFQGNSAPDKSGLPSDRFSAERTGGSVSTLTIQRTQQEDSAVYLCASSLDRGGKFFGPGTRLTVL.

This chain uses TRBV6-2 or TRBV6-3 with TRBJ2-1; 8 bases line up with TRBD2. With V trimmed by 0 bases and J by 0 bases, 7 bases remained unmatched. The CDR3 has 18 residues. Germline V gene data show CDR1 as MNHEY and CDR2 as SVGEGT. The CDR3 nucleotides read TGTGCCAGCAGTTACTCGAAAGCGGGAGACTCCTCCTACAATGAGCAGTTCTTC. This gives the protein CASSYSKAGDSSYNEQFF.

The chain has TRBV24-1 and TRBJ1-1, with D uncertain. The CDR3 contains 13 residues. Per germline, CDR1 KGHDR and CDR2 SFDVKD. Trimming removed 2 bases at V and 6 bases at J, with 9 bases between. The CDR3 DNA reads TGTGCCACCAGTGATTCTAGTCGGTCTGAAGCTTTCTTT. Its translation is CATSDSSRSEAFF.

The rearrangement uses TRBV12-3 or TRBV12-4 and TRBJ2-7; 8 nucleotides align to TRBD1. The CDR3 contains 15 residues. V shed 3 bases and J 5 bases; nucleotides not matched to a gene: 9. The CDR3 DNA reads as TGTGCCAGCAGTTTTCATCAGGGGGCGGTTAACGAGCAGTACTTC. Protein product: CASSFHQGAVNEQYF.

There are a few counts of this clonotype. The V and J genes are TRBV7-2 and TRBJ2-5; no reliable D call. This CDR3 has 13 amino acids. Germline CDR1 reads SGHTA; CDR2 reads FQGNSA. V shed 1 base and J shed 9 bases, with 12 bases lying between them. CDR3: CASSLDWQVAQYF. The CDR3 DNA reads TGTGCCAGCAGCTTAGACTGGCAGGTAGCCCAGTACTTC.

The V and J genes are TRBV6-2 or TRBV6-3 and TRBJ2-3; D ambiguous. The CDR3 covers 13 residues. Trimming took off 4 bases at V and 7 bases at J, with 12 bases between the two ends. Germline lookup yields CDR1 MNHEY and CDR2 SVGEGT. CDR3 residues: CASSWSLRNTQYF. The CDR3 DNA reads TGTGCCAGCAGTTGGAGTCTTCGTAATACGCAGTATTTT.

This clonotype was seen a few times. V is TRBV2 and J is TRBJ2-1; no reliable D call. The germline V gene encodes CDR1 SNHLY and CDR2 FYNNEI. This CDR3 comprises 14 residues. V lost 7 bases to trimming and J lost 3 bases, with 13 bases between them. The CDR3: CASNSDSYYNEQFF. Written as DNA, the CDR3 is TGTGCCAGCAACTCCGACTCGTACTACAATGAGCAGTTCTTC.

The chain employs TRBV15 and TRBJ2-1; D could derive from TRBD1 or TRBD2 (6 bases each). CDR3 size: 12 residues. Germline assignment: CDR1 LNHNV and CDR2 YYDKDF (reference sequence). V shed 8 bases and J shed 6 bases, with 11 bases lying between them. The CDR3 DNA reads TGTGCCACCCCGGGGGCGGGCAATGAGCAGTTCTTC. As protein: CATPGAGNEQFF.

The genes are TRBV5-5 and TRBJ2-5, with 15 positions matching TRBD2. The CDR3 consists of 16 residues. Germline V gives CDR1 SGHKS, CDR2 YYEKEE (reference sequence). Trimming took 4 bases from V and 7 from J; bases not matched to a gene: 8. CDR3 protein: CASSLGLAGGPRTQYF. The CDR3 DNA follows: TGTGCCAGCAGCCTGGGACTAGCGGGGGGACCAAGGACCCAGTACTTC.

This sequence joins TRBV20-1 and TRBJ1-1, with D uncertain. The V gene lost 3 bases and the J gene lost 5 bases, with 10 bases spanning the gap. Germline values: CDR1 DFQATT, CDR2 SNEGSKA (reference sequence). The CDR3 is made up of 12 amino acids. CDR3 nucleotides: TGCAGTGCTAGCGTTCGAGGGACTGAAGCTTTCTTT. Its translation is CSASVRGTEAFF.

This clonotype was detected ten times or more. This chain uses TRBV20-1 with TRBJ2-6, with 7 bases aligning to TRBD1. CDR3 length: 14 residues. J gave up 2 bases and V 6 bases, and 4 bases lay outside the gene matches. The germline CDR1 and CDR2 sequences are DFQATT and SNEGSKA (reference sequence). This CDR3 is CSAPDRAGANVLTF. CDR3 nucleotide sequence: TGCAGTGCCCCCGACAGGGCTGGGGCCAACGTCCTGACTTTC.

This clonotype was found many times. This sequence joins TRBV5-1 and TRBJ2-1; TRBD2 matches 7 bases. The ends lost 5 bases at V and 1 base at J; junction bases unmatched: 9. Germline lookup yields CDR1 SGHRS and CDR2 YFSETQ. This CDR3 comprises 16 residues. The CDR3 here is CASRGGGYESYNEQFF. DNA of the CDR3: TGCGCCAGCAGGGGCGGGGGTTACGAGTCCTACAATGAGCAGTTCTTC.

The V call is TRBV18, the J call TRBJ2-5; 9 positions agree with TRBD1. After removal of 8 bases from V and 4 bases from J, the junction contained 8 bases not matched to a gene. The length of the CDR3 is 14 residues. In germline, CDR1 is KGHSH, CDR2 LQKENI. For the CDR3, the DNA is TGTGCCAGCACCGGACAGGGGACTGGAGAGACCCAGTACTTC. As protein: CASTGQGTGETQYF.

The chain is built from TRBV20-1 and TRBJ2-7; unclear D gene. CDR3 length: 14 amino acids. Germline assignment: CDR1 DFQATT and CDR2 SNEGSKA (reference sequence). Trimming pared 0 bases from V and 0 bases from J, leaving 9 bases between. The CDR3 DNA is TGCAGTGCTAGAGAGGTGGTCAGCTCCTACGAGCAGTACTTC. Its translation: CSAREVVSSYEQYF.

The chain combines TRBV30 with TRBJ2-1; no clear D. The CDR3 loop spans 14 amino acids. Looked up from germline, CDR1 is GTSNPN and CDR2 is SVGIG (reference sequence). V was shortened by 3 bases and J by 1 base, with 10 bases between the two germline ends. The CDR3 DNA reads TGTGCCTGGAGGGCCGGGCCTTCCTACAATGAGCAGTTCTTC. Encoded protein: CAWRAGPSYNEQFF.

J is TRBJ2-3 and V is TRBV29-1; tentatively, D is TRBD2 (5 bases). Trimming left V 6 bases short and J 0 bases short, with 13 bases between. Germline assignment: CDR1 SQVTM and CDR2 ANQGSEA. CDR3 length: 14 amino acids. CDR3 coding DNA: TGCAGCGTCTCAGAGGGAGTTAGCACAGATACGCAGTATTTT. Amino acid sequence: CSVSEGVSTDTQYF.